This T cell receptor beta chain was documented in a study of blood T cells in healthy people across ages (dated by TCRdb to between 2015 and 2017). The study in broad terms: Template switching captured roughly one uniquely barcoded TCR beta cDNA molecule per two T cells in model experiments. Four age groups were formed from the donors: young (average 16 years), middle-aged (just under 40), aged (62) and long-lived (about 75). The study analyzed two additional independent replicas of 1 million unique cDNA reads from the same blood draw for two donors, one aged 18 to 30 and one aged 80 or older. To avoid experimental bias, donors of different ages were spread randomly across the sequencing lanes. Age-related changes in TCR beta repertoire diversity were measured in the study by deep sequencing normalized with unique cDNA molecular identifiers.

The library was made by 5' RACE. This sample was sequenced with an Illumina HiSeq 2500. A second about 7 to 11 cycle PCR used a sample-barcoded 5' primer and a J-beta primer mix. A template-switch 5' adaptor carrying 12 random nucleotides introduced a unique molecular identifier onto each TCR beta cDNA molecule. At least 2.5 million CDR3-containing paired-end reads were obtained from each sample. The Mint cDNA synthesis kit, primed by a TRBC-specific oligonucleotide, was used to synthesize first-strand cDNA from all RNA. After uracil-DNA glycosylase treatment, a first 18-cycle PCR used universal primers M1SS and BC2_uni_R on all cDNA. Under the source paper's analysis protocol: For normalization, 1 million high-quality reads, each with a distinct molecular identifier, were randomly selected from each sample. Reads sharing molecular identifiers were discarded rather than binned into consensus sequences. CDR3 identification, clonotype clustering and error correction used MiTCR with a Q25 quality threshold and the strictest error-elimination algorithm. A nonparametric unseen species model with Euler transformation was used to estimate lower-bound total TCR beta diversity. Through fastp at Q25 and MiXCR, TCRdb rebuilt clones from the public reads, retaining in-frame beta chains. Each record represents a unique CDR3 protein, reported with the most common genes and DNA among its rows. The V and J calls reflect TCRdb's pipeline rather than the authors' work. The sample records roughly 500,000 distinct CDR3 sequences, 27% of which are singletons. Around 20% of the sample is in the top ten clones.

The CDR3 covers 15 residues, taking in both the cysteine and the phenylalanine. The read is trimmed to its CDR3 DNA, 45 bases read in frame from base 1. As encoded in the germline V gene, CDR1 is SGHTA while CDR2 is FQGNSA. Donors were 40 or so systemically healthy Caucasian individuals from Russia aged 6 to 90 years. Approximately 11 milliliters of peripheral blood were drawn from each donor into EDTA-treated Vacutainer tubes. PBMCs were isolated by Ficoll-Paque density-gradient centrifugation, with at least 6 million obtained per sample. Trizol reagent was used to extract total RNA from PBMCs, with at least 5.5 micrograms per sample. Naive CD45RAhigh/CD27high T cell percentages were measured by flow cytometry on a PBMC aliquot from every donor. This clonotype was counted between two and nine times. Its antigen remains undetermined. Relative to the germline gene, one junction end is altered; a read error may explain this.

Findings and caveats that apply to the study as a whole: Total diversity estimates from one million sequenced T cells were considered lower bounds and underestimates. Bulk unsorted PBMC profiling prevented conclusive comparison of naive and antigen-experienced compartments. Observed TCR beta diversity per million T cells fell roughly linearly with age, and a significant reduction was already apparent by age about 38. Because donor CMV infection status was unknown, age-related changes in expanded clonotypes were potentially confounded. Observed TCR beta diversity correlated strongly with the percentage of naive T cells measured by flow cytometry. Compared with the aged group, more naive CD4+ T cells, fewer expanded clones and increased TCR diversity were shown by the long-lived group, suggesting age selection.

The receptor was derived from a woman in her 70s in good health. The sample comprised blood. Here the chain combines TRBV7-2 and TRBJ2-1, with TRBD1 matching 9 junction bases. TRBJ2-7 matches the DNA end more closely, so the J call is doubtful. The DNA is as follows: TGTGCCGGCAGCCCCCGCCGGGACAGGGACTACGAGCAGTACTTC. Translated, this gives CAGSPRRDRDYEQYF.